The 19 T cell receptor beta chains below come from one sample, sequenced in a study of cytomegalovirus exposure and HLA in healthy donors. PCR employed 60 Vbeta and 13 Jbeta primers. Assay used: immunoSEQ multiplex PCR; TCRdb lists only in-frame clones, some missing. The sample has over 110,000 clones; approximately 80% are singletons. The sequenced material came from PBMCs. The receptors were sampled from a male donor in good health and CMV-seronegative.

The chain uses TRBV7-2 and TRBJ1-1; tentatively, D is TRBD1 (5 bases). From germline, CDR1 is SGHTA and CDR2 FQGNSA. The CDR3 loop spans 14 amino acids. V was pared by 3 bases and J by 11 bases, with 19 bases between. The CDR3 spells CASSLGGGTPWAFF. In DNA, the CDR3 is TGTGCCAGCAGCTTGGGGGGGGGTACTCCCTGGGCTTTCTTT.

Written as DNA, the CDR3 is TGTGCCAGCAGCGAGAGCGGAGGGCAAGAGACCCAGTACTTC. Its protein is CASSESGGQETQYF. The rearrangement joins TRBV9 to TRBJ2-5; maybe TRBD2 (6 bases). V dropped 3 bases and J dropped 2 bases, with 11 bases sitting between them. There are 14 residues in the CDR3. Germline assignment: CDR1 SGDLS and CDR2 YYNGEE.

As to this clone: Other DNA sequences within the sample encode an identical CDR3. The chain carries TRBV18 and TRBJ2-5, with 10 bases fitting TRBD2. CDR1 and CDR2 (germline): KGHSH, LQKENI. The V segment lost 2 bases and the J segment 3 bases; nucleotides outside the gene matches: 0. CDR3 length equals 14 residues. The CDR3 nucleotides read TGTGCCAGCTCACCAGGACTAGCGGAAGAGACCCAGTACTTC. It encodes CASSPGLAEETQYF.

This chain's CDR3 is CASSPGTSGYYEQYF. CDR3 coding DNA: TGTGCCAGCAGCCCCGGGACTAGCGGTTACTACGAGCAGTACTTC. The J gene is TRBJ2-7, the V gene TRBV7-2; 11 positions agree with TRBD2. Unmatched junction bases numbered 6, after V lost 5 bases and J lost 3 bases. Germline V gene data show CDR1 as SGHTA and CDR2 as FQGNSA. The CDR3 is 15 residues long.

V usage is TRBV30 and J usage is TRBJ1-1; D remains unclear. The CDR3 has 13 residues. The V and J ends lost 4 bases and 5 bases respectively, with 14 bases between them. Germline CDR1 GTSNPN, CDR2 SVGIG (reference sequence). This CDR3 reads CAWKIPADTEAFF. The DNA for the CDR3 is TGTGCCTGGAAGATTCCCGCGGATACTGAAGCTTTCTTT.

The chain employs TRBV7-2 and TRBJ1-5; no clear D. V lost 1 base, J lost 8 bases, and 9 bases lay in between. Germline lookup yields CDR1 SGHTA and CDR2 FQGNSA. This CDR3 contains 13 residues. The CDR3 coding sequence is TGTGCCAGCAGCTTAGAACGGGAAAAGCCCCAGCATTTT. Protein product: CASSLEREKPQHF.

The rearrangement joins TRBV29-1 to TRBJ2-5, with D perhaps matching TRBD1 (6 bases). Germline V gene lookup returns CDR1 SQVTM and CDR2 ANQGSEA. Trimming took off 4 bases at V and 3 bases at J, with 6 bases between the two ends. This CDR3 region has 11 residues. CDR3 bases: TGCAGCGTTGGACAGGAAGAGACCCAGTACTTC. Its protein product is CSVGQEETQYF.

The chain joins TRBV9 to TRBJ1-2; D is possibly TRBD1 (6 bases). With 4 bases removed from V and 7 bases from J, the gap between germline ends came to 14 bases. This CDR3 has 13 residues. The germline CDR1 and CDR2 sequences are SGDLS and YYNGEE. The CDR3 sequence: CASSSRGGVGYTF. DNA for the CDR3: TGTGCCAGCAGCAGTAGGGGGGGGGTTGGCTACACCTTC.

The chain uses TRBV5-6 and TRBJ1-5; D is undetermined. V was pared by 0 bases and J by 4 bases, with 11 bases between. The germline V gene encodes CDR1 SGHDT and CDR2 YYEEEE. The CDR3 is 15 amino acids. The CDR3 spells CASSLAGGPNQPQHF. CDR3 bases: TGTGCCAGCAGCTTGGCCGGAGGTCCGAATCAGCCCCAGCATTTT. The variable domain in full, completed from reference TRBV5-6 and TRBJ1-5, reads DAGVTQSPTHLIKTRGQQVTLRCSPKSGHDTVSWYQQALGQGPQFIFQYYEEEERQRGNFPDRFSGHQFPNYSSELNVNALLLGDSALYLCASSLAGGPNQPQHFGDGTRLSIL.

V is TRBV30 and J is TRBJ2-7, with D perhaps TRBD1 (6 bases). V lost 2 bases, J lost 7 bases, and 18 bases lay in between. There are 14 residues in the CDR3. CDR1 GTSNPN and CDR2 SVGIG come from the germline V gene (reference sequence). The CDR3 coding sequence is TGTGCCTGGAGTCTTGAGAGTCCAAGGGGGGAGCAGTACTTC. Translation gives CAWSLESPRGEQYF.

This chain uses TRBV28 with TRBJ2-3; 7 bases are a match to TRBD2. Trimming at V came to 7 bases and at J to 6 bases, leaving 13 bases not matched to a gene. The CDR3 covers 15 residues. Germline lookup yields CDR1 MDHEN and CDR2 SYDVKM. CDR3 nucleotides: TGTGCCAGCAAAATGACTAGGGTGGGGGGGGATACGCAGTATTTT. This translates into CASKMTRVGGDTQYF.

The chain carries TRBV2 and TRBJ1-2; 7 bases fit TRBD1. CDR3 size: 11 residues. J lost 11 bases, V lost 11 bases, and 11 bases had no gene match. Germline V gives CDR1 SNHLY, CDR2 FYNNEI. The CDR3 region is CARRDRPGYTF. As DNA, the CDR3 is TGTGCCCGGAGGGACAGACCTGGGTACACCTTC.

This clone came up a few times. The chain combines TRBV19 with TRBJ2-7; 8 bases line up with TRBD1. This CDR3 is 12 amino acids long. Trimming at V came to 6 bases and at J to 3 bases, leaving 1 base not matched to a gene. CDR1 LNHDA and CDR2 SQIVND come from the germline V gene (reference sequence). Written as DNA, the CDR3 is TGTGCCAGTAGGGGGACAGGCTACGAGCAGTACTTC. Residues: CASRGTGYEQYF.

V is TRBV30 and J is TRBJ2-1; D not certain. CDR3 size: 15 residues. Trimming shortened V by 5 bases and J by 0 bases, and 14 bases separated the two germline ends. CDR1 and CDR2 from the germline V gene are GTSNPN and SVGIG (reference sequence). The CDR3 protein is CAWAHGAVSYNEQFF. Here the CDR3 DNA reads TGTGCCTGGGCCCACGGCGCGGTCTCCTACAATGAGCAGTTCTTC. The whole variable domain, filled in from reference TRBV30 and TRBJ2-1, reads SQTIHQWPATLVQPVGSPLSLECTVEGTSNPNLYWYRQAAGRGLQLLFYSVGIGQISSEVPQNLSASRPQDRQFILSSKKLLLSDSGFYLCAWAHGAVSYNEQFFGPGTRLTVL.

This clone was counted a few times. This chain connects TRBV18 to TRBJ1-1, with D maybe TRBD1 (6 bases). V shed 3 bases and J shed 4 bases, with 12 bases lying between them. The CDR3 is 14 amino acids. Germline V gives CDR1 KGHSH, CDR2 LQKENI. The CDR3 protein is CASSPDGGPTEAFF. CDR3 coding DNA: TGTGCCAGCTCACCGGACGGGGGGCCCACTGAAGCTTTCTTT.

The chain recombines TRBV28 with TRBJ1-4; no clear D gene. The V gene's germline CDR1 is MDHEN and CDR2 SYDVKM. CDR3 length: 11 amino acids. Trimming cost V 5 bases and J 8 bases, with 6 bases left between them. CDR3 bases: TGTGCCAGCAGTGTCATCGAAAAACTGTTTTTT. Translated, it gives CASSVIEKLFF.

This clone was recorded a few times. The chain uses TRBV12-5 and TRBJ2-2; 9 bases agree with TRBD1. The CDR3 totals 18 residues. Germline V gives CDR1 LGHNT, CDR2 FRNRAP. V gave up 0 bases and J gave up 3 bases; unmatched junction bases: 8. The CDR3 nucleotides are TGTGCTAGTGGTTTGGTCCGGAAGGACAGGGGTTACACCGGGGAGCTGTTTTTT. This encodes CASGLVRKDRGYTGELFF.

V is TRBV6-5 and J is TRBJ1-1; the D gene is possibly TRBD1 (5 bases). The germline gives CDR1 MNHEY, CDR2 SVGAGI. This CDR3 has 12 amino acids. Trimming took off 4 bases at V and 5 bases at J, with 8 bases between the two ends. The CDR3 is CASSLRGTEAFF. CDR3 DNA: TGTGCCAGCAGTTTAAGGGGAACTGAAGCTTTCTTT.

This chain connects TRBV4-2 to TRBJ1-4; D might be TRBD1 (5 bases). With 2 bases removed from V and 3 bases from J, the gap between germline ends came to 22 bases. This CDR3 is built from 19 residues. Germline CDR1 LGHNA, CDR2 YNFKEQ. The CDR3 protein is CASSQSTGIPGEANEKLFF. As DNA, the CDR3 is TGTGCCAGCAGCCAATCTACTGGAATCCCGGGGGAGGCTAATGAAAAACTGTTTTTT.